The rows below give T cell receptor beta chains drawn from one sample of a study of blood T cell repertoires in COVID-19. The data were produced by immunoSEQ multiplex PCR, yet TCRdb's version contains in-frame clones alone and is incomplete. The sample has fewer than 250,000 clones, about 76% seen once; the top ten hold around 10%. What was sequenced was PBMCs or T cells enriched from blood (not recorded which). All receptors derive from a woman aged 50 to 60 with acute COVID-19. CDR3s leave out the opening cysteine and the closing phenylalanine or tryptophan.

>TRBV9|TRBJ2-7
ASSVGTGGTYEQY
>TRBV24-1|TRBJ2-3
ATSDLGGQGATDTQY
>TRBV7-6|TRBJ1-1
ASSATSFDRGAEAF
>TRBV19|TRBJ1-5
ASRTTGFSNQPQH
>TRBV4-1|TRBJ1-2
ASSQERGWDGYT
>TRBV19|TRBJ2-1
ASMAGQVYNEQF
>TRBV28|TRBJ1-5
ASRPGGTSSQPQH
>TRBV28|TRBJ2-5
ASSTGTQQETQY
>TRBV6-1|TRBJ1-2
ASSEKTGGPYGYT
>TRBV29-1|TRBJ2-7
SVVGGQGAREQY
>TRBV4-1|TRBJ2-5
ASSQDGTDQETQY
>TRBV12-3/TRBV12-4|TRBJ1-5
ASSSQGYQPQH
>TRBV6-1|TRBJ2-4
ASSEGGSRGHIQY
>TRBV7-9|TRBJ2-7
ASYNSGQGYEQY
>TRBV28|TRBJ1-1
ASSLRGTGGKAF
>TRBV7-2|TRBJ2-7
ASSSGTSGWEQY
>TRBV7-8|TRBJ1-4
ASSKHQEGNEKLF
>TRBV11-1|TRBJ2-4
ASSWGTGETKNIQY
>TRBV7-9|TRBJ1-6
ASSLADSPLH
>TRBV5-6|TRBJ2-5
ASSLGPIEETQY
>TRBV11-2|TRBJ1-1
ASSHLVGGTEAF
>TRBV6-2/TRBV6-3|TRBJ1-4
ASSYGDRGQTNEKLF
>TRBV5-6|TRBJ1-3
ASSFTGFSGNTIY
>TRBV9|TRBJ2-2
ASRQGSRGGNTGELF
>TRBV18|TRBJ1-2
ASSPSLSVSYT
>TRBV10-3|TRBJ2-3
AISESSGGNSDTQY
>TRBV7-2|TRBJ2-7
ASSLSDAYSYEQY
>TRBV2|TRBJ2-3
ASTARQGLSTDTQY
>TRBV4-3|TRBJ2-3
ASSQDFSSGRTDTQY
>TRBV27|TRBJ2-3
ASSLFPSTDTQY
>TRBV7-9|TRBJ2-2
ASSLWEKPGELF
>TRBV28|TRBJ2-1
ASSYPGTSEPSSYNEQF
>TRBV12-3/TRBV12-4|TRBJ1-1
ASKTYRGEAF
>TRBV27|TRBJ1-3
ASSRGNTIY
>TRBV28|TRBJ1-4
ASRRTGPEKLF
>TRBV28|TRBJ2-7
ASFAGIGAYEQY
>TRBV4-3|TRBJ2-4
ASSQDHTGIAKNIQY
>TRBV5-5|TRBJ1-2
ASSLEVRTGEGYT
>TRBV5-4|TRBJ1-6
ASSFESSYNSPLH
>TRBV27|TRBJ2-2
ASSLRQGRGTGELF